Listed below are T cell receptor beta chains from one sample, sequenced in a study of cytomegalovirus exposure and HLA in healthy donors. The table came from immunoSEQ multiplex PCR; TCRdb's copy has only in-frame clones and leaves some out. Of about 160,000 clones listed, 77% were seen once; the top ten hold roughly 1.4%. Material: PBMCs. These receptors were collected from a woman in her twenties or thirties in good health and CMV-seronegative. Both conserved end residues are part of each CDR3. Rows may omit the clone size; those that give it use once, few, many or a size class.

TRBJ1-2 TRBV18 - CASSPGQGNGYGYTF
TRBJ2-7 TRBV12-5 - CASGLGTGSPYEQYF
TRBJ2-2 TRBV5-6 - CASSLSPNPFTGELFF
TRBJ2-1 TRBV2 few CASSEGGPYNEQFF
TRBJ1-1 TRBV19 - CASSPTGGTEAFF
TRBJ2-3 TRBV2 few CASRTGTDTQYF
TRBJ2-3 TRBV5-1 - CASSFVELTDTQYF
TRBJ1-2 TRBV6-6 - CASRKTGDLGYGYTF
TRBJ1-1 TRBV9 once CASSVNWAGGNTEAFF
TRBJ1-1 TRBV9 - CASTPGTTNTEAFF
TRBJ1-4 TRBV2 - CASSEWAGGGETNEKLFF
TRBJ1-2 TRBV5-4 - CASSRRRDTGGYTF
TRBJ1-2 TRBV6-1 - CASSATGRRDYGYTF
TRBJ1-2 TRBV6-6 - CASSYGWGGNSGYTF
TRBJ1-4 TRBV7-7 - CASSTRQGGKLFF
TRBJ2-1 TRBV7-3 few CASSLGSGGNEQFF
TRBJ2-3 TRBV6-1 - CASGAGGRDTQYF
TRBJ1-5 TRBV7-2 - CASSIQGFQPQHF
TRBJ1-1 TRBV6-5 once CASSLFGGTEAFF
TRBJ1-2 TRBV7-8 - CASSLGGGDGYGYTF
TRBJ2-7 TRBV5-1 - CASSLAGDRAYEQYF
- TRBV11-2 - CASMGGYEQYF
TRBJ1-5 TRBV5-1 - CASSLRGEANQPQHF
TRBJ1-2 TRBV11-2 - CASSSPGRAYGYTF
TRBJ1-5 TRBV5-1 - CASSWTGGQPQHF
TRBJ2-3 TRBV18 - CASSPLLLAGGFTDTQYF
TRBJ1-2 TRBV18 once CASSDTLDRAPYLTF
TRBJ1-4 TRBV30 - CASQKEKLFF
TRBJ2-7 TRBV5-1 - CASSPGLLAAYEQYF
- TRBV4-1 - CASSLTSSYEQYF
TRBJ2-5 TRBV7-9 - CASSPTLGSAETQYF
TRBJ1-2 TRBV7-2 - CASRTRGTGDGYTF
TRBJ2-5 TRBV2 - CASSVAEETQYF
TRBJ1-1 TRBV29-1 few CSVVEDKGSAFF
TRBJ1-1 TRBV28 - CASRSGGVGTEAFF
TRBJ2-3 TRBV5-6 - CASSRTGMHTQYF
TRBJ1-1 TRBV30 - CAWRGDRRNTEAFF